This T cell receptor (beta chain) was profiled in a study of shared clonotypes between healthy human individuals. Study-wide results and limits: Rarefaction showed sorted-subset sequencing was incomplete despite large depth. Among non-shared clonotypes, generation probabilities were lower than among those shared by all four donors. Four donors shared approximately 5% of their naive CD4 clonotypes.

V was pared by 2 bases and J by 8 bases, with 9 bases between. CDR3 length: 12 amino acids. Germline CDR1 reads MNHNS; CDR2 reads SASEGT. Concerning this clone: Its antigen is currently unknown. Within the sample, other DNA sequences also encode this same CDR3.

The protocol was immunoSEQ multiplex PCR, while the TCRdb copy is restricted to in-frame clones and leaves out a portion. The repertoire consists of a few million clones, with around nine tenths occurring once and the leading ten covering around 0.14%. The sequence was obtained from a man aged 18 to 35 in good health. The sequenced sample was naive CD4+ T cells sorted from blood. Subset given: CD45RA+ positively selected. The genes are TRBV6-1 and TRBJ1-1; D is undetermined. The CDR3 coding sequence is TGTGCCAGCAGTGAACGGGCAGGAGAAGCTTTCTTT. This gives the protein CASSERAGEAFF.